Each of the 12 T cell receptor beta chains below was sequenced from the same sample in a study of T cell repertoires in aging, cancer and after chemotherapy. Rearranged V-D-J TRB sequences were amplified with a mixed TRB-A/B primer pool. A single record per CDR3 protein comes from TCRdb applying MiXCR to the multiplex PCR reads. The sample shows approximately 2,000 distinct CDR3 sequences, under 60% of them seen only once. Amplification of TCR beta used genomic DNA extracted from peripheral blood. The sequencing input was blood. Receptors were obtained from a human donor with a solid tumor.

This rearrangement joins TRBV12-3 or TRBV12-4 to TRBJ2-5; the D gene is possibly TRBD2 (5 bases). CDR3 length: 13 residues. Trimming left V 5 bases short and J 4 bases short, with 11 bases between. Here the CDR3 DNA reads TGTGCCAGCAGTCTCCCCGAGGGAGAGACCCAGTACTTC. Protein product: CASSLPEGETQYF.

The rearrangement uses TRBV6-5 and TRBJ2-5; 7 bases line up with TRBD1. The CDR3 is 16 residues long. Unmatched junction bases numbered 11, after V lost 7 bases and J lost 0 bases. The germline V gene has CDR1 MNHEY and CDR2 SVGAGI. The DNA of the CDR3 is TGTGCCAGCACCGGGACAGTAGGAAATTACCAAGAGACCCAGTACTTC. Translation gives CASTGTVGNYQETQYF.

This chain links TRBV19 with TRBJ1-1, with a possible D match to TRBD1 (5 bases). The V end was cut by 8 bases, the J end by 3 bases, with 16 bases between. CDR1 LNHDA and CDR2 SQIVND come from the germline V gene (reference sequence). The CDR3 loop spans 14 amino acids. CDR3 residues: CASVLAGGDTEAFF. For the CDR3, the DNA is TGTGCCAGTGTGCTTGCTGGGGGTGACACTGAAGCTTTCTTT.

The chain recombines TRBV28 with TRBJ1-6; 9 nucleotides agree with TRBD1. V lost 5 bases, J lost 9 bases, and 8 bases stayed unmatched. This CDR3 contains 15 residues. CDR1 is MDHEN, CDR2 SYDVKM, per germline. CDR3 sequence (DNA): TGTGCCAGCAGTCAACCACAGGGGGCGGGTTCACCCCTCCACTTT. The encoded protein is CASSQPQGAGSPLHF.

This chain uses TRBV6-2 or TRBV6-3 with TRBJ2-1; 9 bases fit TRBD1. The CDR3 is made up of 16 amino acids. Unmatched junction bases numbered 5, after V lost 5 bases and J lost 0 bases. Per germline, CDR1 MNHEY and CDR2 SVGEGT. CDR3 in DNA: TGTGCCAGCAGTCGGGGACAGGGTGTCTCCTACAATGAGCAGTTCTTC. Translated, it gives CASSRGQGVSYNEQFF.

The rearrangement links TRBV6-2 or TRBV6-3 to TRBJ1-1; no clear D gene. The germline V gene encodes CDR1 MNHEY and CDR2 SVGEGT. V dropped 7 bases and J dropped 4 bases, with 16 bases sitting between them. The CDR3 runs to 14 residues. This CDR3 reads CASTDGVAGTEAFF. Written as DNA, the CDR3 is TGTGCCAGCACTGACGGGGTGGCGGGCACTGAAGCTTTCTTT.

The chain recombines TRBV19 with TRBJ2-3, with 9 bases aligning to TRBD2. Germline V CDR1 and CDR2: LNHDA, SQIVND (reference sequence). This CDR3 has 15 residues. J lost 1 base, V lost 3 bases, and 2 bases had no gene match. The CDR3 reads CASSMTSGGTDTQYF. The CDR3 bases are TGTGCCAGTAGTATGACTAGCGGTGGCACAGATACGCAGTATTTT.

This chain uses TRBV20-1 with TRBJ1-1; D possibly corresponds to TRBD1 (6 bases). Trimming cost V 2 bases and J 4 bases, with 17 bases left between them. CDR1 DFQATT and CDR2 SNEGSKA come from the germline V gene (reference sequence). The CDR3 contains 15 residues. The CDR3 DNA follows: TGCAGTGCTAGAAGCAACGGACAGCCTAGCACTGAAGCTTTCTTT. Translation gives CSARSNGQPSTEAFF.

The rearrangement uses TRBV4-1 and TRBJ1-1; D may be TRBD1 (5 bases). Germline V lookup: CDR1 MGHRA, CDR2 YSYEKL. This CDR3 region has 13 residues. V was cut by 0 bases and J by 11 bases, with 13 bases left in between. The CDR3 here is CASSQDWAGRAFF. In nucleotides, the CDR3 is TGCGCCAGCAGCCAAGATTGGGCAGGGCGGGCTTTCTTT.

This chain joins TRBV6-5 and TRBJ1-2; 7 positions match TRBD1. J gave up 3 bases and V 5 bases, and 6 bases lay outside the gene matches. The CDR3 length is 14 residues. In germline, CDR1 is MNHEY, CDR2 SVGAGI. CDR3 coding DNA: TGTGCCAGCAGTCGAGCCGGGACAGACTATGGCTACACCTTC. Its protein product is CASSRAGTDYGYTF.

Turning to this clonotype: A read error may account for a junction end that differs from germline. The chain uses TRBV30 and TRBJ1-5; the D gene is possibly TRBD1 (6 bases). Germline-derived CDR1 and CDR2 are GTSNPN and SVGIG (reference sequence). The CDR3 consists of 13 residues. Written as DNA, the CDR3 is TGTGCCTGGAGTACAGGGTGGAATCAGCACCAGCATTTT. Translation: CAWSTGWNQHQHF.

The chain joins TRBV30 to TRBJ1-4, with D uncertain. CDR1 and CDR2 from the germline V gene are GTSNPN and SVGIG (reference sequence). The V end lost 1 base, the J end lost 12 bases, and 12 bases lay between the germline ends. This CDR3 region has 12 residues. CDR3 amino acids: CAWSDTLSELFF. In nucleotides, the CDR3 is TGTGCCTGGAGTGACACCCTGTCGGAACTGTTTTTT.